The T cell receptor (beta chain) described here comes from a study of blood T cell repertoires in COVID-19. Study details: The origin of the acute and convalescent COVID-19 samples was the United States, Italy and Spain. Sample material is recorded as cDNA or gDNA derived from T cells, B-cell-depleted T cells, or PBMCs.

Original data processing: Scientists estimated how many nucleated cells there were by amplifying reference gene primers. The data were produced by immunoSEQ multiplex PCR, yet TCRdb's version contains in-frame clones alone and is incomplete. The V and J calls and clone size were taken over from that table, and D and trimming were inferred from the DNA. Counted here are about 180,000 clones, about three quarters occurring once; the ten biggest clones make up 10% to 15%. CDR3 length: 17 amino acids. Trimming left V 2 bases short and J 0 bases short, with 13 bases between. In germline, CDR1 is KGHDR, CDR2 SFDVKD. During active infection, Seattle patients enrolled and were then monitored through disease.

The specimen sequenced was peripheral blood. This sequence joins TRBV24-1 and TRBJ2-1; D is perhaps TRBD1 (5 bases). This clonotype was obtained from a woman older than 75 with COVID-19, enrolled during active disease. CDR3 protein: CATSDSPTDSSYNEQFF. CDR3 nucleotides: TGTGCCACCAGTGATTCCCCGACAGACAGCTCCTACAATGAGCAGTTCTTC.